Listed below are T cell receptor beta chains from one sample, sequenced in a study of blood T cell repertoires in COVID-19. Assay used: immunoSEQ multiplex PCR; TCRdb lists only in-frame clones, some missing. The sample includes some 49,000 clones, 81% of them seen just once. Sequences were obtained from peripheral blood. The receptors come from a woman older than 75 with COVID-19, enrolled during active disease. Each CDR3 is given with its conserved first and last residue. The D gene is left open where the match is weak. Not every row has a clone size; where given, it reads once, few, many or a size class.

abundance	d_gene	v_gene	j_gene	CDR3nt	CDR3aa
-	-	TRBV7-8	TRBJ1-1	TGTGCCAGCAGCATCCAACCTGACAGAAACACTGAAGCTTTCTTT	CASSIQPDRNTEAFF
-	TRBD1	TRBV5-1	TRBJ2-1	TGCGCCAGCAGATTCCGGGACAGCTCCTACAATGAGCAGTTCTTC	CASRFRDSSYNEQFF
-	-	TRBV5-6	TRBJ2-1	TGTGCCAGCAGCTTGGGCGGGTTCAATGAGCAGTTCTTC	CASSLGGFNEQFF
once	TRBD2	TRBV5-4	TRBJ2-3	TGTGCCAGCAGCTTGGCCCTAGCGGGACTGGGGGATACGCAGTATTTT	CASSLALAGLGDTQYF
-	TRBD1	TRBV6-6	TRBJ2-2	TGTGCCCTCGGGACAGTCACCGGGGAGCTGTTTTTT	CALGTVTGELFF
-	TRBD2	TRBV12-5	TRBJ2-3	TGTGCTAGTGGTTTGGCCTCGGCTAGCGGGAGGGCAGATACGCAGTATTTT	CASGLASASGRADTQYF
-	TRBD1	TRBV24-1	TRBJ2-7	TGTGCCACCAGGTCACCCTGGGGGACAGGTGCCTACGAGCAGTACTTC	CATRSPWGTGAYEQYF
-	TRBD1	TRBV5-5	TRBJ1-5	TGTGCCAGCAGCCCAAAAGGGGGCGAGCCCCAGCATTTT	CASSPKGGEPQHF
-	-	TRBV19	TRBJ2-7	TGTGCCAGTAGTTTGGACAGTACCTACGAGCAGTACTTC	CASSLDSTYEQYF
-	-	TRBV4-1	TRBJ2-7	TGCGCCAGCAGCCAAGAAGTTGGGGGGAGTACCTACGAGCAGTACTTC	CASSQEVGGSTYEQYF
-	-	TRBV21-1	TRBJ2-1	TGTGCCAGCAGCAGAAAACAGGGGAAGGGACTAGCGGTATACAATGAGCAGTTCTTC	CASSRKQGKGLAVYNEQFF
-	-	TRBV19	TRBJ1-4	TGTGCCAGTAGTAAGGACAGTTGGGAAAAACTGTTTTTT	CASSKDSWEKLFF
-	TRBD1	TRBV7-3	TRBJ1-3	TGTGCCAGCATCCTTGGTTATAATGGGACAGGGAAAGCTGGAAACACCATATATTTT	CASILGYNGTGKAGNTIYF
-	TRBD2	TRBV12-5	TRBJ2-5	TGTGCTAGTGGGGCACCCGGTCGGGAGGGGGAGACCCAGTACTTC	CASGAPGREGETQYF
-	-	TRBV30	TRBJ2-5	TGTGCCTGGAGTTACAGGGTTAAGACCCAGTACTTC	CAWSYRVKTQYF
-	-	TRBV4-1	TRBJ1-1	TGCGCCAGGGGGGGGGTGAACACTGAAGCTTTCTTT	CARGGVNTEAFF
-	TRBD1	TRBV6-2/TRBV6-3	TRBJ1-6	TGTGCCAGCAGTTTCCCCCGGGACAGGGCTCACTATAATTCACCCCTCCACTTT	CASSFPRDRAHYNSPLHF
-	TRBD2	TRBV19	TRBJ2-7	TGTGCCAGTAGTCCGACTAGCGGGAGTCCTAACTACGAGCAGTACTTC	CASSPTSGSPNYEQYF
-	TRBD1	TRBV4-2	TRBJ1-2	TGTGCCAGCAGCCAAGCGGGACAGGGAGAGGGCTACACCTTC	CASSQAGQGEGYTF
once	-	TRBV7-9	TRBJ2-6	TGTGCCGTAAGCCAGGGCGCTGGGGCCAACGTCCTGACTTTC	CAVSQGAGANVLTF
-	TRBD1	TRBV24-1	TRBJ2-5	TGTGCCACCAGTGAGCCGACAGGGCAAGAGACCCAGTACTTC	CATSEPTGQETQYF
-	-	TRBV5-1	TRBJ2-7	TGCGCCAGCAGCTCCCCGGACGGGAGAGAGCAGTACTTC	CASSSPDGREQYF
-	TRBD1	TRBV18	TRBJ1-2	TGTGCCAGCTCACCACCAAGCAAAAGGGGGCTCGATGGCTACACCTTC	CASSPPSKRGLDGYTF
-	-	TRBV12-5	TRBJ2-3	TGTGCTAGTGGCCTTACTAATACGCAGTATTTT	CASGLTNTQYF
-	TRBD2	TRBV4-1	TRBJ2-5	TGCGCCAGCAGCCAAGATTGGTGGGCGGGAGCCCTCTCGACCCAGTACTTC	CASSQDWWAGALSTQYF
-	-	TRBV3-1/TRBV3-2	TRBJ1-1	TGTGCCAGCAGCCAAGATTACGCCATTTCGGGGACTGAAGCTTTCTTT	CASSQDYAISGTEAFF
-	TRBD2	TRBV9	TRBJ2-5	TGTGCCAGCAGCGTAGGTAGCGGGAGGGGGAATTCCCAGTACTTC	CASSVGSGRGNSQYF
-	-	TRBV6-4	TRBJ2-2	TGTGCCAGCAGTGCCCTTTCAAGGGGTCCGAACACCGGGGAGCTGTTTTTT	CASSALSRGPNTGELFF
-	-	TRBV2	TRBJ2-7	TGTGCCAGCCGATCCCCCGCCCAGCGGTCCTACGAGCAGTACTTC	CASRSPAQRSYEQYF
-	-	TRBV10-3	TRBJ2-3	TGCGCCATCAGTGGAGGACATTCTAGCACAGATACGCAGTATTTT	CAISGGHSSTDTQYF
-	TRBD1	TRBV7-9	TRBJ1-2	TGTGCCAGCAGCCCCGGGACAGGGTATGGCTACACCTTC	CASSPGTGYGYTF
-	-	TRBV27	TRBJ2-1	TGTGCCAGCAGTCGGCTAGCAGCCTACAATGAGCAGTTCTTC	CASSRLAAYNEQFF
-	TRBD1	TRBV7-3	TRBJ1-6	TGTGCCAGCAGCTTATCGGGACAGGGTAATTCACCCCTCCACTTT	CASSLSGQGNSPLHF
-	-	TRBV5-1	TRBJ2-3	TGCGCCGGGCCCCGGCGAGATACGCAGTATTTT	CAGPRRDTQYF
-	-	TRBV13	TRBJ2-1	TGTGCCAGCAGCTTATTCCCGGTACGGGACTCCTACAATGAGCAGTTCTTC	CASSLFPVRDSYNEQFF
-	-	TRBV5-4	TRBJ1-4	TGTGCCAGCAGCTTGAAAGCCGGGGATGAAAAACTGTTTTTT	CASSLKAGDEKLFF
-	-	TRBV14	TRBJ1-1	TGTGCCAGCAGTTCCCAGGTCGCGGGCCTAGCTTTCTTT	CASSSQVAGLAFF
-	TRBD2	TRBV7-3	TRBJ2-2	TGTGCCAGCAGTAAAAGCGGGAGTGAGGTCGGGGAGCTGTTTTTT	CASSKSGSEVGELFF
-	-	TRBV7-8	TRBJ2-6	TGTGCCAGCAGCGTACAGAGCTCTGGGGCCAACGTCCTGACTTTC	CASSVQSSGANVLTF
once	TRBD1	TRBV6-5	TRBJ1-4	TGTGCCAGCAAACCCCCGGGACAGGGGAAAGAAAAACTGTTTTTT	CASKPPGQGKEKLFF
-	TRBD2	TRBV5-4	TRBJ2-2	TGTGCCAGCAGCTCACGATCCGGGACTAGTCTCCCCGGGGAGCTGTTTTTT	CASSSRSGTSLPGELFF
-	-	TRBV27	TRBJ2-1	TGTGCCAGCAGTTTACTTGGGGCGGAAAGTCCGGAGCAGTTCTTC	CASSLLGAESPEQFF
-	-	TRBV27	TRBJ2-3	TGTGCCAGCAGTCCCAAACCTCGACAGTCCTCTTACACAGATACGCAGTATTTT	CASSPKPRQSSYTDTQYF
-	TRBD1	TRBV11-2	TRBJ1-1	TGTGCCAGCAGCTTTCAGGGGGGAAGTACTGAAGCTTTCTTT	CASSFQGGSTEAFF
-	-	TRBV5-6	TRBJ1-3	TGTGCCAGCAGCCTGGGCAGGGGTTTGGGTATCGTAGGAAACACCATATATTTT	CASSLGRGLGIVGNTIYF
-	TRBD2	TRBV3-1/TRBV3-2	TRBJ2-7	TGTGCCAGCAGGGGGCTAGCGGGGGAGGAGCAGTACTTC	CASRGLAGEEQYF
few	-	TRBV21-1	TRBJ2-3	TGTGCCAGCATCGGGACTAGCGGAGACACAGATACGCAGTATTTT	CASIGTSGDTDTQYF
once	TRBD1	TRBV4-1	TRBJ1-1	TGCGCCAGCAGCCCCCGATTGGCCGACAGGGCGGTATCGGCTTTCTTT	CASSPRLADRAVSAFF
few	-	TRBV15	TRBJ2-7	TGTGCCACCAGCAGAGATAGCCAGGGCCACGAGCAGTACTTC	CATSRDSQGHEQYF
-	TRBD2	TRBV6-6	TRBJ2-1	TGTGCCAGCAGTCGAGGGGGAGCGGGAGAGGGGGGAAATGAGCAGTTCTTC	CASSRGGAGEGGNEQFF
-	-	TRBV7-3	TRBJ2-3	TGTGCCAGCAGCAGTAAGGGAGCCGATACGCAGTATTTT	CASSSKGADTQYF